Listed below are T cell receptor beta chains from one sample, sequenced in a study of blood T cells in healthy people across ages. TCRdb re-analysed the 5' RACE reads in MiXCR, keeping a single row per CDR3 protein. Of hundreds of thousands of distinct CDR3 sequences in the sample, around 27% were seen once. These data were also reused for a study on T cells of mothers and their children.

The sequenced material came from blood. The receptor source for this set is a boy aged 2 to 9 in good health. CDR3s include the opening cysteine and the closing phenylalanine or tryptophan. Fields, in order: clone size, V gene, D gene, J gene, CDR3 DNA, CDR3 protein. The D gene is left open where the match is weak. A row's size may be missing; if present it is once, few, many or a size class.

abundance: few
v_gene: TRBV4-1
d_gene: NA
j_gene: TRBJ2-1
CDR3nt: TGCGCCAGCAGCCAAGTAGACATTTTCTCCTACAATGAGCAGTTCTTC
CDR3aa: CASSQVDIFSYNEQFF

abundance: few
v_gene: TRBV11-2
d_gene: TRBD2
j_gene: TRBJ2-5
CDR3nt: TGTGCCAGCAGCTTATCGGCGGGGGGGCGGAGAGAGACCCAGTACTTC
CDR3aa: CASSLSAGGRRETQYF

abundance: NA
v_gene: TRBV18
d_gene: TRBD2
j_gene: TRBJ2-2
CDR3nt: TGTGCCAGCTCACCCACCAGCGGGGCCGTTCTAATGGTGGAGCTGTTTTTT
CDR3aa: CASSPTSGAVLMVELFF

abundance: NA
v_gene: TRBV6-6
d_gene: TRBD2
j_gene: TRBJ2-1
CDR3nt: TGTGCCAGCGGGGGACTAGGTAATGAGCAGTTCTTC
CDR3aa: CASGGLGNEQFF

abundance: NA
v_gene: TRBV7-2
d_gene: NA
j_gene: TRBJ1-2
CDR3nt: TGTGCCAGCAGCTTAGCATGGTCGGCGGGAGTAGCTAACTATGGCTACACCTTC
CDR3aa: CASSLAWSAGVANYGYTF

abundance: NA
v_gene: TRBV11-1
d_gene: NA
j_gene: TRBJ2-7
CDR3nt: TGTGCCAGCACCGCTACGGACGTATACGAGCAGTACTTC
CDR3aa: CASTATDVYEQYF

abundance: NA
v_gene: TRBV20-1
d_gene: NA
j_gene: TRBJ2-3
CDR3nt: TGCAGTGGGTTACCGGGGACTAGCACAGATACGCAGTATTTT
CDR3aa: CSGLPGTSTDTQYF

abundance: few
v_gene: TRBV4-1
d_gene: TRBD2
j_gene: TRBJ2-1
CDR3nt: TGCGCCAGCAGCTCACTAGCGGGAGATGGTACCTACAATGAGCAGTTCTTC
CDR3aa: CASSSLAGDGTYNEQFF

abundance: few
v_gene: TRBV4-3
d_gene: TRBD2
j_gene: TRBJ2-7
CDR3nt: TGCGCCAGCAGCCAAGATCTCCTAGCGGGAGTCGAGCAGTACTTC
CDR3aa: CASSQDLLAGVEQYF

abundance: few
v_gene: TRBV27
d_gene: TRBD1
j_gene: TRBJ1-2
CDR3nt: TGTGCCAGCAGGTGGACAGGGGGCTCTGGCTACACCTTC
CDR3aa: CASRWTGGSGYTF

abundance: NA
v_gene: TRBV4-1
d_gene: NA
j_gene: TRBJ2-1
CDR3nt: TGCGCCAGCAGCCCCCTGGGGCTGGCAAACAATGTGCAGTTCTTC
CDR3aa: CASSPLGLANNVQFF

abundance: NA
v_gene: TRBV5-1
d_gene: TRBD1
j_gene: TRBJ1-2
CDR3nt: TGCGCCAGCGGAAACCCGGGACAGACTAACTATGGCTACACCTTC
CDR3aa: CASGNPGQTNYGYTF

abundance: NA
v_gene: TRBV6-6
d_gene: TRBD2
j_gene: TRBJ2-7
CDR3nt: TGTGCCAGCAGTCCATTTAAGACTAGCAACGAGCAGTACTTC
CDR3aa: CASSPFKTSNEQYF

abundance: few
v_gene: TRBV6-2/TRBV6-3
d_gene: TRBD1
j_gene: TRBJ2-6
CDR3nt: TGTGCCAGCAGTTATGAAACAGGGGGTCCCGGGGCCAACGTCCTGACTTTC
CDR3aa: CASSYETGGPGANVLTF

abundance: few
v_gene: TRBV20-1
d_gene: NA
j_gene: TRBJ2-5
CDR3nt: TGCAGTGTTCGGGACCACCAAGAGACCCAGTACTTC
CDR3aa: CSVRDHQETQYF

abundance: NA
v_gene: TRBV20-1
d_gene: NA
j_gene: TRBJ2-1
CDR3nt: TGCGGTGCTAGAAGGGGTAGGTCCTACAATGAGCAGTTCTTC
CDR3aa: CGARRGRSYNEQFF

abundance: few
v_gene: TRBV10-3
d_gene: NA
j_gene: TRBJ1-2
CDR3nt: TGTGCCATCAGTGAGTCGGAAAGGGGCGACGGCTATGGCTACACCTTC
CDR3aa: CAISESERGDGYGYTF

abundance: NA
v_gene: TRBV10-3
d_gene: NA
j_gene: TRBJ1-2
CDR3nt: TGTGCCATCAGTGACTTGGGGGCGAGTGGCTACACCTTC
CDR3aa: CAISDLGASGYTF

abundance: NA
v_gene: TRBV7-9
d_gene: NA
j_gene: TRBJ1-1
CDR3nt: TGTGCCAGCAGCTTAGACAGTGCCTCCGAAGCTCTCTTT
CDR3aa: CASSLDSASEALF

abundance: NA
v_gene: TRBV9
d_gene: NA
j_gene: TRBJ2-3
CDR3nt: TGTGCCAGCAGCGTAGCGGGAGCTACAGATACGCAGTATTTT
CDR3aa: CASSVAGATDTQYF

abundance: NA
v_gene: TRBV7-9
d_gene: NA
j_gene: TRBJ2-5
CDR3nt: TGTGCCAGCAGCTTAGGGCAGGGCTTGCAACAGTACTTC
CDR3aa: CASSLGQGLQQYF

abundance: NA
v_gene: TRBV6-5
d_gene: NA
j_gene: TRBJ2-1
CDR3nt: TGTGCCAGCAGTTACGGGCTGGCCTCGAGCAATGAGCAGTTCTTC
CDR3aa: CASSYGLASSNEQFF

abundance: NA
v_gene: TRBV20-1
d_gene: TRBD1
j_gene: TRBJ1-1
CDR3nt: TGCAGTGCTAGGGGCTCTGGGCAGGGGGCGCGTGCTTTCTTT
CDR3aa: CSARGSGQGARAFF

abundance: few
v_gene: TRBV5-1
d_gene: TRBD2
j_gene: TRBJ2-1
CDR3nt: TGCGCCAGCAGCTTGCCCGGGACTAGCGGACGGAATGAGCAGTTCTTC
CDR3aa: CASSLPGTSGRNEQFF

abundance: NA
v_gene: TRBV30
d_gene: NA
j_gene: TRBJ1-2
CDR3nt: TGTGCCTGGGCACTCCAGTTTAACTATGGCTACACCTTC
CDR3aa: CAWALQFNYGYTF

abundance: many
v_gene: TRBV10-3
d_gene: NA
j_gene: TRBJ2-6
CDR3nt: TGTGCCATCAGTGAGTCACAGGCCTTCTCTGGGGCCAACGTCCTGACTTTC
CDR3aa: CAISESQAFSGANVLTF

abundance: few
v_gene: TRBV12-3/TRBV12-4
d_gene: TRBD1
j_gene: TRBJ1-3
CDR3nt: TGTGCCAGCAGTTCGACAGGGACCGGAAACACCATATATTTT
CDR3aa: CASSSTGTGNTIYF

abundance: NA
v_gene: TRBV20-1
d_gene: NA
j_gene: TRBJ1-4
CDR3nt: TGCAGTGCTAGAGAAGCGGGACCCGAGGTACTGTTTTTT
CDR3aa: CSAREAGPEVLFF

abundance: NA
v_gene: TRBV5-1
d_gene: TRBD2
j_gene: TRBJ2-7
CDR3nt: TGCGCCAGCAGCCCCTCTCCTGATGGGGGGGCCTACGAGCAGTACTTC
CDR3aa: CASSPSPDGGAYEQYF

abundance: NA
v_gene: TRBV7-9
d_gene: NA
j_gene: TRBJ2-2
CDR3nt: TGTGCCAGCAGCTTTGCAGGGTGGAACACCGGGGAGCTGTTTTTT
CDR3aa: CASSFAGWNTGELFF

abundance: once
v_gene: TRBV7-6
d_gene: NA
j_gene: TRBJ2-1
CDR3nt: TGTGCCAGGAATTTGGGACACATTAACTACAATGAGCAGTTCTTC
CDR3aa: CARNLGHINYNEQFF

abundance: NA
v_gene: TRBV20-1
d_gene: NA
j_gene: TRBJ2-5
CDR3nt: TGCAGTGCTAGAGAGTGGAGAAACCAAGAGACCCAGTACTTC
CDR3aa: CSAREWRNQETQYF

abundance: NA
v_gene: TRBV7-2
d_gene: NA
j_gene: TRBJ2-7
CDR3nt: TGTGCCAGCAGCTTAGGGGCAGTCCTTACCTACGAGCAGTACTTC
CDR3aa: CASSLGAVLTYEQYF

abundance: few
v_gene: TRBV9
d_gene: TRBD1
j_gene: TRBJ1-2
CDR3nt: TGTGCCAGCAGCCCAGGAAAGGGGGCGAATGGCTACACCTTC
CDR3aa: CASSPGKGANGYTF

abundance: once
v_gene: TRBV12-3/TRBV12-4
d_gene: NA
j_gene: TRBJ1-6
CDR3nt: TGTGCCAGCAGTTTCGGAAGTGATAATTCACCCCTCCACTTT
CDR3aa: CASSFGSDNSPLHF

abundance: NA
v_gene: TRBV12-3/TRBV12-4
d_gene: NA
j_gene: TRBJ2-1
CDR3nt: TGTGCCAGCAGTCCCGGTGGCCTGGGGGTCTACAATGAGCAGTTCTTC
CDR3aa: CASSPGGLGVYNEQFF

abundance: few
v_gene: TRBV12-3/TRBV12-4
d_gene: TRBD1
j_gene: TRBJ1-6
CDR3nt: TGTGCCAGCAGTGTCGGGACAGCCTATTCACCCCTCCACTTT
CDR3aa: CASSVGTAYSPLHF

abundance: NA
v_gene: TRBV7-8
d_gene: TRBD2
j_gene: TRBJ2-7
CDR3nt: TGTGCCAGCAGCTACGGGGACTACCTATACGAGCAGTACTTC
CDR3aa: CASSYGDYLYEQYF

abundance: NA
v_gene: TRBV5-1
d_gene: NA
j_gene: TRBJ2-3
CDR3nt: TGCGCCAGCAGCCGTTCGACGGATTCCACAGATACGCAGTATTTT
CDR3aa: CASSRSTDSTDTQYF

abundance: NA
v_gene: TRBV20-1
d_gene: NA
j_gene: TRBJ1-2
CDR3nt: TGCAGTGCTAGATCCTATGGACGGGCGGACTATGGCTGCACCTTC
CDR3aa: CSARSYGRADYGCTF

abundance: NA
v_gene: TRBV5-1
d_gene: NA
j_gene: TRBJ1-1
CDR3nt: TGCGCCAGCAGCCCCTTGGGGGCGAACACTGAAGCTTTCTTT
CDR3aa: CASSPLGANTEAFF

abundance: few
v_gene: TRBV6-2/TRBV6-3
d_gene: TRBD2
j_gene: TRBJ2-3
CDR3nt: TGTGCCAGCAGGGGGACTAGCGGGGGGGAATGGGAGTATTTT
CDR3aa: CASRGTSGGEWEYF

abundance: once
v_gene: TRBV7-2
d_gene: NA
j_gene: TRBJ2-2
CDR3nt: TGTGCCAGCAGCCCAAGCTCGAACACCGGGGAGCTGGTTTTT
CDR3aa: CASSPSSNTGELVF